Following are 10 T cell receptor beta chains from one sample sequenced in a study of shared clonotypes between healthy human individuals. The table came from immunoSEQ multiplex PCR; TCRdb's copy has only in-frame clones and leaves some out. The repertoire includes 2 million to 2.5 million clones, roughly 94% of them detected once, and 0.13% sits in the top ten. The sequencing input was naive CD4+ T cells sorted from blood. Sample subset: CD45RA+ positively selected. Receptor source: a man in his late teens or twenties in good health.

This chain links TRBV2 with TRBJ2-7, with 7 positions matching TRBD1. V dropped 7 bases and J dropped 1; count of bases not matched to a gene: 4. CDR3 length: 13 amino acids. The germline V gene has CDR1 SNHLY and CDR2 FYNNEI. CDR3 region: CASTSTGSYEQYF. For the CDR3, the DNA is TGTGCCAGCACTTCGACAGGGTCCTACGAGCAGTACTTC.

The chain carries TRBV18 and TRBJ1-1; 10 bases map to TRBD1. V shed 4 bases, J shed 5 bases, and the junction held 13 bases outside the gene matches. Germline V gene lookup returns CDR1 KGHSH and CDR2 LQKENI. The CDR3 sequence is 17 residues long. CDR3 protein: CASSQRQGANSLTEAFF. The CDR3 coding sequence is TGTGCCAGCTCACAAAGACAGGGGGCTAATTCGCTAACTGAAGCTTTCTTT.

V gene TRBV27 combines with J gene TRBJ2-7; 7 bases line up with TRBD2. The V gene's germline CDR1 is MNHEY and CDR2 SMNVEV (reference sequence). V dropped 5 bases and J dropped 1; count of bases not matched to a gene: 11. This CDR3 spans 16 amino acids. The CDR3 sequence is CASSAPLRAGSYEQYF. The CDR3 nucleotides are TGTGCCAGCAGTGCGCCCCTCCGAGCGGGATCCTACGAGCAGTACTTC.

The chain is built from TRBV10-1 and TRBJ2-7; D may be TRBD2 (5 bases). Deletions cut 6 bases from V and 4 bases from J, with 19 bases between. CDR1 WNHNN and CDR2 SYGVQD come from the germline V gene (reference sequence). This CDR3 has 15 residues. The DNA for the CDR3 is TGCGCCAGCAGCGACCCGGGATCGGGAATATACGAGCAGTACTTC. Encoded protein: CASSDPGSGIYEQYF.

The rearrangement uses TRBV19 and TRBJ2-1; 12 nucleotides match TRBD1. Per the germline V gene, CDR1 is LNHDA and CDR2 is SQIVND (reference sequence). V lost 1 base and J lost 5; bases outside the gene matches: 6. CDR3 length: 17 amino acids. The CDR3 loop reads CASSIVPGQGANNEQFF. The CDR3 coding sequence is TGTGCCAGTAGTATAGTACCGGGACAGGGGGCTAACAATGAGCAGTTCTTC.

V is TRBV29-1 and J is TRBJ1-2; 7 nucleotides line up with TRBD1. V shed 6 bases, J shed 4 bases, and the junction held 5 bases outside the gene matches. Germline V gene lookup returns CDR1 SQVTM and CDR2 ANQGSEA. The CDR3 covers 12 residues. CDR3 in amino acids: CSVADRTYGYTF. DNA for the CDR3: TGCAGCGTGGCGGACAGGACCTATGGCTACACCTTC.

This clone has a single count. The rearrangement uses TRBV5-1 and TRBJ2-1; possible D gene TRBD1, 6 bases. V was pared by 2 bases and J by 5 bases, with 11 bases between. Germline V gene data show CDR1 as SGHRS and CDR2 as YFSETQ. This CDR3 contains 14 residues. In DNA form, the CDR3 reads TGCGCCAGCAGCTTCGGCAGGGGAAACAATGAGCAGTTCTTC. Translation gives CASSFGRGNNEQFF.

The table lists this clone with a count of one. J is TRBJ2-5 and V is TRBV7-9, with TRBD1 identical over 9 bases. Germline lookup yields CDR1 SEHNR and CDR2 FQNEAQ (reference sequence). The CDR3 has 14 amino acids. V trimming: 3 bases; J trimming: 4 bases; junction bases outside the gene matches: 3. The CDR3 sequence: CASSLGQGPETQYF. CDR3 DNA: TGTGCCAGCAGCTTGGGACAGGGACCAGAGACCCAGTACTTC.

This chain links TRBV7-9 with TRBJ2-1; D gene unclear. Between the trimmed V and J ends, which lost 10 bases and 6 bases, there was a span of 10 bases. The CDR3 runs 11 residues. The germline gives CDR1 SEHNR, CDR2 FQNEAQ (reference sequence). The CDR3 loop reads CATSGPNEQFF. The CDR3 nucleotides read TGTGCCACCTCCGGCCCCAATGAGCAGTTCTTC.

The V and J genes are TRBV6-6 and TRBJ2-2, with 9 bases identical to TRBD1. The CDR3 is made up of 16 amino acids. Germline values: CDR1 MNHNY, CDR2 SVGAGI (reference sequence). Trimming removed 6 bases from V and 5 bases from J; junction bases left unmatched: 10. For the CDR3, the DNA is TGTGCCAGCAGGGACCTACAGGGGGCGCGTACCGGGGAGCTGTTTTTT. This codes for CASRDLQGARTGELFF.